Listed below are T cell receptor beta chains from one sample, sequenced in a study of blood T cell repertoires in COVID-19. The assay was immunoSEQ multiplex PCR, and TCRdb's table has in-frame clones only and misses some. The profile shows some 290,000 clones, 89% of them singletons. The sequenced sample consisted of peripheral blood. Receptors were obtained from a woman under 40 with COVID-19, enrolled during active disease. Both conserved end residues are trimmed from each CDR3.

v_gene	j_gene	CDR3aa
TRBV6-6	TRBJ1-5	ASTSWGDQPQH
TRBV5-6	TRBJ2-7	ASTPRGAYEQY
TRBV24-1	TRBJ1-4	ATSDLPMLGENEKLF
TRBV11-2	TRBJ2-1	ASSLVEFGEWNEQF
TRBV7-8	TRBJ2-5	ASSSSGGVAETQY
TRBV5-1	TRBJ2-5	ASSLAVGLAGVETQY
TRBV18	TRBJ2-5	ASSPMSETQY
TRBV3-1/TRBV3-2	TRBJ1-1	ASSQDRGGWTEAF
TRBV27	TRBJ2-6	ASSSWDRVNLKATLSGANVLT
TRBV4-1	TRBJ2-3	ASSQDAPRGGGTDTQY
TRBV12-2	TRBJ1-2	ASRLALRVNYGYT
TRBV12-3/TRBV12-4	TRBJ1-5	ASSLEGGTEH
TRBV28	TRBJ1-2	AGFGQGKVGYT
TRBV19	TRBJ1-2	ASSIDSEGPSGYT
TRBV3-1/TRBV3-2	TRBJ1-5	ASSHQRDQPQH
TRBV7-6	TRBJ1-2	ASSLGWERGYGYT
TRBV5-8	TRBJ1-5	ASSLLFIRDRHQPQH
TRBV10-1	TRBJ2-3	ASSAGGAGAHLDTQY
TRBV7-2	TRBJ1-4	ASARTRGGSNEKLF
TRBV6-5	TRBJ1-2	ASRHSGGYT
TRBV7-6	TRBJ1-1	ASSSHRNTEAF
TRBV5-1	TRBJ1-2	ASSPYSGSYGYT
TRBV5-1	TRBJ2-1	ASSLSGANEQF
TRBV6-6	TRBJ2-1	ASSRGGGSGVYNEQF
TRBV24-1	TRBJ1-2	ATSNTEVTYGYT
TRBV5-1	TRBJ1-5	ASSIDRGAQH
TRBV3-1/TRBV3-2	TRBJ1-2	ASSPSDGYT
TRBV19	TRBJ1-5	ASSYRVDINSGNQPQH
TRBV4-1	TRBJ1-2	ASSQVLTENYGYT
TRBV29-1	TRBJ1-1	SVEEGGYTEAF
TRBV7-9	TRBJ2-1	ASSFPTSGGSSYNEQF
TRBV6-5	TRBJ2-3	ASSYRGSTDTQY
TRBV3-1/TRBV3-2	TRBJ2-7	ASSQTMTSGGFTPQY
TRBV6-6	TRBJ1-1	ASVELMNTEAF
TRBV14	TRBJ1-6	ASSRRVASSYNSPLH
TRBV10-1	TRBJ1-3	ASRVQETGNTIY
TRBV5-1	TRBJ2-7	ASRESGGFIYEQY
TRBV14	TRBJ2-1	ASSHNRAQRSYNEQF
TRBV3-1/TRBV3-2	TRBJ1-4	ASSPQGFEEKLF
TRBV7-9	TRBJ1-1	ASSLARTGPLNTEAF
TRBV5-6	TRBJ2-5	ASSSGETQY
TRBV5-6	TRBJ2-5	ASSLEPGETQY
TRBV27	TRBJ1-2	ASSLAGPARGYT
TRBV5-1	TRBJ2-6	ASSSGRGLSSGANVLT
TRBV2	TRBJ1-5	ASSEQGSNQPQH
TRBV10-3	TRBJ2-7	AITTGGGYEQY
TRBV18	TRBJ2-1	ASSPGTGVDNEQF
TRBV6-5	TRBJ2-5	ASSYGSGARQETQY
TRBV5-1	TRBJ1-2	ASSRNRDSSYGYT
TRBV29-1	TRBJ2-3	SVVGTSGTDTQY
TRBV9	TRBJ2-1	ASAQQGASSYNEQF
TRBV6-6	TRBJ2-1	ASSYELAGGRVF
TRBV6-5	TRBJ2-5	ASSRQTSETQY
TRBV2	TRBJ1-2	ASSVIKTTNYGYT